A single T cell receptor beta chain is shown here with its context. The sample belongs to a study of blood T cell repertoires in COVID-19. Study context: Nucleic acid was either cDNA or gDNA, and it came from T cells, B-cell-depleted T cells, or PBMCs.

Data came from immunoSEQ multiplex PCR; TCRdb stores just in-frame clones and leaves some out. The sample carries about 110,000 clones, roughly 80% recorded once. The CDR3 spans 15 residues. Germline V gene data show CDR1 as LGHDT and CDR2 as YNNKEL (reference sequence). Trimming removed 0 bases at V and 9 bases at J, with 15 bases between. The clonotype originates from a woman of 80 years or more with acute or convalescent COVID-19. The material sequenced was peripheral blood. The chain combines TRBV3-1 (or the pseudogene TRBV3-2) with TRBJ2-1; D is possibly TRBD2 (5 bases). As DNA, the CDR3 is TGTGCCAGCAGCCAAGATCTAACCCGGGATGGTGAGCAGTTCTTC. This sequence encodes CASSQDLTRDGEQFF.